The entry below describes one T cell receptor beta chain. Its antigen is not identified. Template switching (which added a universal primer site) was used, and cDNA carried unique molecular identifiers. One entry per CDR3 protein, called by TCRdb with MiXCR from the 5' RACE reads. The table includes 300,000 to 400,000 distinct CDR3 sequences, more than 9% detected once. Healthy Caucasian donors formed the entire cohort. This sample is drawn from a study of identical twins. Points from the study as a whole: Instead of following the same donors, the conclusions were based on cross-sectional statistical analysis.

The CDR3 contains 15 residues. The germline CDR1 and CDR2 sequences are SQVTM and ANQGSEA. V was trimmed by 3 bases and J by 6 bases, leaving 20 bases between them. This sample also belongs to another study, concerning yellow fever vaccine responses in identical twins.

Sequencing was carried out using CD8+ T cells sorted from blood. The V and J genes are TRBV29-1 and TRBJ1-1; D perhaps matches TRBD1 (5 bases). The sequence came from a woman between 18 and 30 years old in good health. As DNA, the CDR3 is TGCAGCGTTGACCCAAGGCAGGGAATGAAAGCTGAAGCTTTCTTT. It is translated as CSVDPRQGMKAEAFF.